This section outlines one T cell receptor beta chain sequence together with its context. This sample was taken from a study of T cells in localized non-small cell lung cancer. Losses at the gene ends were 6 bases for V and 4 bases for J; bases not matched to a gene: 10. Germline values: CDR1 KGHSH, CDR2 LQKENI. CDR3 length equals 15 residues. Data came from immunoSEQ multiplex PCR; TCRdb stores just in-frame clones and leaves some out. The repertoire holds tens of thousands of clones, with 78% as singletons. The sequence came from a male donor aged 60 or over with stage II squamous cell lung carcinoma. The V call is TRBV18, the J call TRBJ2-7; 9 positions agree with TRBD1. The sample consisted of peripheral blood, taken before any cancer treatment. The CDR3 region has the DNA TGTGCCAGCTCCCCGGGACAGGGTCTCGGATACGAGCAGTACTTC. It specifies CASSPGQGLGYEQYF.